A single sample is the source of the 26 T cell receptor beta chains below, sequenced in a study of shared clonotypes between healthy human individuals. Produced via immunoSEQ multiplex PCR; TCRdb's table is partial and in-frame only. This table has more than 500,000 clones, roughly 96% appearing once. Cells designated naive CD8 were CD45RO-negative and were positively selected for CCR7, with terminally differentiated effector memory CD45RA+ cells excluded. Sequenced: naive CD8+ T cells sorted from blood. Receptors were obtained from a woman aged 30 to 39 in good health.

The sample holds one count of this clone. The chain joins TRBV27 to TRBJ2-1; the D gene is possibly TRBD2 (5 bases). Germline values: CDR1 MNHEY, CDR2 SMNVEV (reference sequence). The CDR3 consists of 18 residues. V lost 0 bases and J lost 1, with 16 bases in between. The CDR3 DNA is TGTGCCAGCAGTTTATCCCCCTACCGGGAAGGGTCCTACAATGAGCAGTTCTTC. Protein: CASSLSPYREGSYNEQFF.

The CDR3 DNA reads as TGTGCCAGCAGCTTGGGGTTAGCGGGAGGTCCAGATACGCAGTATTTT. Protein product: CASSLGLAGGPDTQYF. The V call is TRBV5-4, the J call TRBJ2-3; TRBD2 matches 10 bases. This CDR3 is built from 16 residues. The germline V gene has CDR1 SGHNT and CDR2 YYREEE (reference sequence). With 0 bases clipped from V and 4 bases from J, the junction kept 5 bases outside the gene matches. Complete variable domain (other parts from reference TRBV5-4 and TRBJ2-3): ETGVTQSPTHLIKTRGQQVTLRCSSQSGHNTVSWYQQALGQGPQFIFQYYREEENGRGNFPPRFSGLQFPNYSSELNVNALELDDSALYLCASSLGLAGGPDTQYFGPGTRLTVL.

The genes are TRBV9 and TRBJ2-7; 7 bases are a match to TRBD1. Per germline, CDR1 SGDLS and CDR2 YYNGEE. The CDR3 contains 13 residues. V was clipped by 3 bases and J by 4 bases; unmatched bases: 4. In nucleotides, the CDR3 is TGTGCCAGCAGCGCCCCACAGGGGTACGAGCAGTACTTC. Translating gives CASSAPQGYEQYF.

The chain joins TRBV27 to TRBJ2-7; 8 bases fit TRBD2. After removal of 5 bases from V and 4 bases from J, the junction contained 13 bases not matched to a gene. The length of the CDR3 is 16 residues. In germline, CDR1 is MNHEY, CDR2 SMNVEV (reference sequence). CDR3 nucleotides: TGTGCCAGCAGTCCCGATAGCGGGAAGTTCCCGTACGAGCAGTACTTC. Amino acid sequence: CASSPDSGKFPYEQYF.

V and J are TRBV19 and TRBJ1-1; a possible D gene is TRBD1 (5 bases). Germline CDR1 is LNHDA and CDR2 is SQIVND (reference sequence). The V end was cut by 9 bases, the J end by 6 bases, with 14 bases between. CDR3 length: 12 residues. CDR3 in amino acids: CASFQGFAEAFF. In DNA form, the CDR3 reads TGTGCCAGCTTCCAGGGTTTCGCTGAAGCTTTCTTT.

This clone showed up just once. V and J are TRBV21-1 and TRBJ2-1; TRBD2, the table's D call, lacks a check against the DNA. TRBV21-1 represents a pseudogene. The CDR3 extends over 18 amino acids. This CDR3 reads CASSKAPLLAEEDNEQFF. The CDR3 bases are TGTGCCAGCAGCAAAGCGCCATTACTAGCGGAAGAAGACAATGAGCAGTTCTTC.

The chain recombines TRBV6-5 with TRBJ2-2; D possibly corresponds to TRBD1 (6 bases). CDR1 is MNHEY and CDR2 is SVGAGI in the germline V gene. The ends were cut back, 6 bases at V and 4 bases at J, with 15 bases in the middle. CDR3 length: 15 amino acids. CDR3 DNA: TGTGCCAGCAGCCTACACAACAGGGCCACCGGGGAGCTGTTTTTT. Protein product: CASSLHNRATGELFF.

This chain uses TRBV28 with TRBJ2-7, with 9 bases fitting TRBD1. V trimming: 5 bases; J trimming: 6 bases; junction bases outside the gene matches: 17. CDR3 length: 17 residues. From germline, CDR1 is MDHEN and CDR2 SYDVKM. CDR3 sequence reads: CASSPPSPGTGLFEQYF. CDR3 DNA sequence: TGTGCCAGCAGTCCACCTAGTCCAGGGACAGGGCTCTTCGAGCAGTACTTC. Variable domain in full (rest from reference TRBV28 and TRBJ2-7): DVKVTQSSRYLVKRTGEKVFLECVQDMDHENMFWYRQDPGLGLRLIYFSYDVKMKEKGDIPEGYSVSREKKERFSLILESASTNQTSMYLCASSPPSPGTGLFEQYFGPGTRLTVT.

This clone was recorded once. V is TRBV6-1 and J is TRBJ2-7, with a weak D call TRBD1 (5 bases). The germline V gene has CDR1 MNHNS and CDR2 SASEGT. This CDR3 is 14 amino acids long. Trimming took off 5 bases at V and 1 base at J, with 12 bases between the two ends. CDR3: CASSWQGKSYEQYF. CDR3 DNA: TGTGCCAGCAGTTGGCAGGGTAAATCCTACGAGCAGTACTTC.

The chain links TRBV5-6 to TRBJ2-3; D possibly corresponds to TRBD2 (6 bases). Deletions cut 5 bases from V and 3 bases from J, with 22 bases between. The CDR3 runs 17 residues. Germline lookup yields CDR1 SGHDT and CDR2 YYEEEE. The CDR3 region has the DNA TGTGCCAGCAGTCTCGGAGGGGAGGAGGCCTTAACAGATACGCAGTATTTT. Translated, it gives CASSLGGEEALTDTQYF.

This chain joins TRBV4-1 and TRBJ1-4; D is possibly TRBD1 (5 bases). The CDR3 runs 15 residues. Germline V gene data show CDR1 as MGHRA and CDR2 as YSYEKL. The CDR3: CASWENEGSNEKLFF. The CDR3 DNA sequence: TGCGCTAGCTGGGAGAACGAGGGGTCTAATGAAAAACTGTTTTTT.

V and J are TRBV4-2 and TRBJ2-1, with D possibly matching TRBD1 (6 bases). The germline V gene has CDR1 LGHNA and CDR2 YNFKEQ. V lost 0 bases, J lost 10 bases, and 7 bases lay in between. The CDR3 spans 12 residues. The CDR3 loop reads CASSQETGEQFF. The CDR3 DNA reads TGTGCCAGCAGCCAAGAAACAGGGGAGCAGTTCTTC.

This clone was recorded once. This chain joins TRBV27 and TRBJ1-1; 10 bases fit TRBD1. CDR1 and CDR2 (germline): MNHEY, SMNVEV (reference sequence). The CDR3 covers 20 residues. Trimming took 1 base from V and 3 from J; bases not matched to a gene: 17. CDR3 residues: CASSLLFHRDRGLRDTEAFF. CDR3 bases: TGTGCCAGCAGTTTATTGTTCCACCGGGACAGGGGATTAAGGGACACTGAAGCTTTCTTT.

DNA of the CDR3: TGTGCCAGCAGCTTGCGGGGGAACACTGAAGCTTTCTTT. It is translated as CASSLRGNTEAFF. The chain recombines TRBV5-8 with TRBJ1-1; D gene unclear. Per the germline V gene, CDR1 is SGHTS and CDR2 is YDEGEE. CDR3 length equals 13 residues. Trimming left V 1 base short and J 1 base short, with 5 bases between.

This clone turned up a few times. The V gene is TRBV12-5, the J gene TRBJ1-2; D gene uncertain. The V gene lost 0 bases and the J gene lost 8 bases, with 10 bases spanning the gap. This CDR3 has 13 residues. Germline assignment: CDR1 LGHNT and CDR2 FRNRAP. Here the CDR3 DNA reads TGTGCTAGTGGTTTGGTGCCAGGCGCGGGCTACACCTTC. Protein sequence: CASGLVPGAGYTF.

This sequence joins TRBV27 and TRBJ1-2, with no clear D. Germline V gene lookup returns CDR1 MNHEY and CDR2 SMNVEV (reference sequence). With 10 bases removed from V and 1 base from J, the gap between germline ends came to 10 bases. CDR3 length: 12 amino acids. CDR3 bases: TGTGCCACTCACGGGTTTAACTATGGCTACACCTTC. It codes for CATHGFNYGYTF.

V is TRBV11-2 and J is TRBJ2-1; 9 positions agree with TRBD2. Unmatched junction bases numbered 11, after V lost 2 bases and J lost 6 bases. Germline CDR1 SGHAT, CDR2 FQNNGV. The CDR3 totals 17 residues. This CDR3 is CASSLFFGGRALNEQFF. The CDR3 bases are TGTGCCAGCAGCTTATTTTTTGGCGGGAGGGCCCTCAATGAGCAGTTCTTC.

For the CDR3, the DNA is TGCGCCAGCAGCTTGGTGACAGGGCGCAGCGAGCAGTACTTC. This gives the protein CASSLVTGRSEQYF. The V gene is TRBV5-1, the J gene TRBJ2-7, with 7 bases fitting TRBD1. V lost 0 bases to trimming and J lost 6 bases; unmatched junction nucleotides: 6. The CDR3 runs 14 residues. Germline V gene data show CDR1 as SGHRS and CDR2 as YFSETQ.

The chain carries TRBV27 and TRBJ1-5; 7 nucleotides align to TRBD1. Germline V gene lookup returns CDR1 MNHEY and CDR2 SMNVEV (reference sequence). Unmatched junction bases numbered 10, after V lost 4 bases and J lost 7 bases. The CDR3 runs 15 residues. The CDR3 DNA is TGTGCCAGCAGTTCCTCAACAGGGGTAGGCCAGCCCCAGCATTTT. This gives the protein CASSSSTGVGQPQHF.

This clone has just one count. V usage is TRBV21-1 and J usage is TRBJ2-1; the tabulated D call, TRBD1, remains unverified against the DNA. TRBV21-1 has pseudogene status. There are 20 residues in the CDR3. CDR3 nucleotides: TGTGCCAGCAGCCCACCCACCGTATACACACCCCTGGGCTGGTACAATGAGCAGTTCTTC. This encodes CASSPPTVYTPLGWYNEQFF.

In DNA form, the CDR3 reads TGTGCCAGCAGACCCGGGACCCAAGAGTACAATGAGCAGTTCTTC. It is translated as CASRPGTQEYNEQFF. The chain combines TRBV7-2 with TRBJ2-1; either TRBD1 or TRBD2 may supply D (5 bases each). Trimming stripped 6 bases from V and 4 bases from J, with 16 bases between. There are 15 residues in the CDR3. The germline V gene has CDR1 SGHTA and CDR2 FQGNSA.

The chain has TRBV30 and TRBJ1-2; D is unclear. CDR1 GTSNPN and CDR2 SVGIG come from the germline V gene (reference sequence). The V end was cut by 0 bases, the J end by 2 bases, with 13 bases between. The CDR3 covers 15 residues. CDR3 sequence: CAWSVDLEANYGYTF. DNA of the CDR3: TGTGCCTGGAGTGTAGACCTGGAGGCAAACTATGGCTACACCTTC.

With regard to this clone: At the DNA level, this CDR3 is encoded by other sequences in the same sample as well. The genes are TRBV9 and TRBJ2-1, with unresolved D. The germline V gene has CDR1 SGDLS and CDR2 YYNGEE. The CDR3 is 12 residues long. V lost 0 bases to trimming and J lost 5 bases, with 3 bases between them. In DNA form, the CDR3 reads TGTGCCAGCAGCGTAGGTAACAATGAGCAGTTCTTC. It translates to CASSVGNNEQFF.

CDR3 protein: CASSRSGRIRTGELFF. CDR3 in DNA: TGTGCCAGCAGCCGTAGCGGGAGAATCCGCACCGGGGAGCTGTTTTTT. V is TRBV21-1 and J is TRBJ2-2; TRBD2 is the table's D call, not checked against the DNA. TRBV21-1 is shown as a pseudogene. This CDR3 spans 16 amino acids.

This chain connects TRBV27 to TRBJ1-2; TRBD1 is a possible D gene (5 bases). Germline-derived CDR1 and CDR2 are MNHEY and SMNVEV (reference sequence). The V and J ends lost 0 bases and 8 bases respectively, with 13 bases between them. The CDR3 consists of 14 residues. The CDR3 sequence: CASSLSAQGMGYTF. Written as DNA, the CDR3 is TGTGCCAGCAGTTTATCGGCCCAGGGAATGGGCTACACCTTC.

Only one count was recorded for this clone. At the DNA level, this CDR3 is encoded by other sequences in the same sample as well. The gene calls are TRBV14 and TRBJ2-7, with 10 bases aligning to TRBD2. The CDR3 consists of 16 residues. Germline values: CDR1 SGHDN, CDR2 FVKESK. Germline trimming cut 0 bases from V and 6 bases from J; bases unmatched to any gene: 8. CDR3 amino acids: CASSQDRLAGAVEQYF. The CDR3 nucleotides are TGTGCCAGCAGCCAAGATCGGCTAGCGGGAGCGGTCGAGCAGTACTTC. Variable domain in full (rest from reference TRBV14 and TRBJ2-7): EAGVTQFPSHSVIEKGQTVTLRCDPISGHDNLYWYRRVMGKEIKFLLHFVKESKQDESGMPNNRFLAERTGGTYSTLKVQPAELEDSGVYFCASSQDRLAGAVEQYFGPGTRLTVT.